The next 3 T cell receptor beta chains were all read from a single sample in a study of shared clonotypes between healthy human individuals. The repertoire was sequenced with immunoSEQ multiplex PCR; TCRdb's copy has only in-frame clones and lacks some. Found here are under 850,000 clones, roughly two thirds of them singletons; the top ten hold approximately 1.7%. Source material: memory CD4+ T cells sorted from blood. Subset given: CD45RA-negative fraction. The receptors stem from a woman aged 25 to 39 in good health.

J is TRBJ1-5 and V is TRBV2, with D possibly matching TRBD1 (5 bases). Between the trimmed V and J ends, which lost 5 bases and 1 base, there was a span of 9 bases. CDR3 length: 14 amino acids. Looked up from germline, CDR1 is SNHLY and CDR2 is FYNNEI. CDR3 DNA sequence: TGTGCCAGCAGTACCTGGGGGAGCAATCAGCCCCAGCATTTT. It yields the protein CASSTWGSNQPQHF.

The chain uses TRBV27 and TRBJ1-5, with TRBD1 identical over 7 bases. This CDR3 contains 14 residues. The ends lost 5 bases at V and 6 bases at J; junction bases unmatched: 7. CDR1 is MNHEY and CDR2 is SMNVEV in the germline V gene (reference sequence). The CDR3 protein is CASSDRADIQPQHF. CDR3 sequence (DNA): TGTGCCAGCAGTGACAGGGCGGATATTCAGCCCCAGCATTTT.

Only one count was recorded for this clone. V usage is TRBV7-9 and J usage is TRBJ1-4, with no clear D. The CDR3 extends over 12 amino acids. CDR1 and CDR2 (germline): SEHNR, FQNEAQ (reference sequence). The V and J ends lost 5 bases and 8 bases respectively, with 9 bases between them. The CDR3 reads CASSLGNEKLFF. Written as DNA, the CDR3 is TGTGCCAGCAGCCTTGGAAACGAAAAACTGTTTTTT. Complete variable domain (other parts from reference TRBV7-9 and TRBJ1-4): DTGVSQNPRHKITKRGQNVTFRCDPISEHNRLYWYRQTLGQGPEFLTYFQNEAQLEKSRLLSDRFSAERPKGSFSTLEIQRTEQGDSAMYLCASSLGNEKLFFGSGTQLSVL.